This T cell receptor (beta chain) was identified in a study of T cell responses to AZD1222 COVID-19 vaccine. Study summary: Second doses were pooled across both intervals (about 4 or about 12 weeks).

The CDR3 sequence is 14 residues long. CDR1 is MNHEY, CDR2 SVGAGI, per germline. The germline V and J ends were trimmed by 5 bases and 0 bases, with 8 bases remaining between them. A few counts support this clone. Assay used: immunoSEQ multiplex PCR; TCRdb lists only in-frame clones, some missing. In the table there are some 120,000 clones, less than 95% of which are singletons. Sequenced material: peripheral blood, taken on day 0 of AZD1222 vaccination. The receptor's source is an adult in good health. The J gene is TRBJ1-3, the V gene TRBV6-5, with D unresolved. CDR3 protein: CASSIEVSGNTIYF. The CDR3 coding sequence is TGTGCCAGCAGTATTGAAGTCTCTGGAAACACCATATATTTT.